This note documents a single TCR beta chain sequence. The data were taken from a study of OX40 agonist ivuxolimab in advanced cancers. The overall study: Patients were treated with intravenous ivuxolimab, dosed at 0.01 to 10 mg/kg and infused every 2 weeks.

TCRdb's copy holds only in-frame clones and misses some; the assay was immunoSEQ multiplex PCR. The top ten clones hold around 0.8% of a sample with more than 75,000 clones, around nine tenths of them seen once. This specimen consisted of CD4+ or CD8+ T cells sorted from blood, obtained in a trial of the OX40 agonist ivuxolimab. The sequence was obtained from an adult with an advanced solid tumor such as melanoma, head and neck, liver or kidney cancer.

CDR3: CASSMRDNQPQHF. The CDR3, as DNA: TGTGCCAGTAGTATGAGGGACAATCAGCCCCAGCATTTT. This chain joins TRBV19 and TRBJ1-5; unclear D gene. V shed 3 bases and J shed 3 bases, with 6 bases lying between them. Germline V gene sequence: CDR1 LNHDA, CDR2 SQIVND (reference sequence). The CDR3 length is 13 residues.